The 27 T cell receptor beta chains given below trace back to one sample, sequenced in a study of blood T cells in healthy people across ages. Next came a second PCR, run for about 6 to 12 cycles, which used a sample-barcoded 5' primer along with a J-beta primer mix. TCRdb processed the 5' RACE reads anew with MiXCR; each CDR3 protein has one entry. The repertoire holds 1.4 million or so distinct CDR3 sequences, with 40% to 45% as singletons. Sequencing used blood. Every receptor here comes from a woman under 30 in good health.

The CDR3 DNA reads as TGCAGTGCTAGAGATTGGGGGGCGAGCACTGAAGCTTTCTTT. Amino acids: CSARDWGASTEAFF. V is TRBV20-1 and J is TRBJ1-1, with D possibly TRBD1 on 6 matching bases. The length of the CDR3 is 14 residues. The V gene's germline CDR1 is DFQATT and CDR2 SNEGSKA (reference sequence). V lost 0 bases to trimming and J lost 4 bases, with 12 bases between them.

The J gene is TRBJ1-5, the V gene TRBV2; 9 nucleotides match TRBD1. This CDR3 comprises 14 residues. V shed 6 bases, J shed 7 bases, and the junction held 7 bases outside the gene matches. Germline lookup yields CDR1 SNHLY and CDR2 FYNNEI. CDR3 nucleotide sequence: TGTGCCAGCAGATCCGGGACAGGGAACCAGCCCCAGCATTTT. Translating it yields CASRSGTGNQPQHF. The entire variable domain, with the rest obtained from reference TRBV2 and TRBJ1-5, is as follows: EPEVTQTPSHQVTQMGQEVILRCVPISNHLYFYWYRQILGQKVEFLVSFYNNEISEKSEIFDDQFSVERPDGSNFTLKIRSTKLEDSAMYFCASRSGTGNQPQHFGDGTRLSIL.

CDR3 sequence (DNA): TGTGCCAGCAGGGGGTCCGGGGGGCGCACAGATACGCAGTATTTT. Translation gives CASRGSGGRTDTQYF. The chain joins TRBV12-3 or TRBV12-4 to TRBJ2-3; the D gene is possibly TRBD2 (7 bases). Trimming removed 6 bases from V and 1 base from J, with 14 bases in between. CDR3 length: 15 residues.

This clonotype came up a few times. This chain links TRBV2 with TRBJ2-3, with 8 bases identical to TRBD1. Germline assignment: CDR1 SNHLY and CDR2 FYNNEI. V lost 4 bases, J lost 0 bases, and 3 bases stayed unmatched. CDR3 length equals 15 residues. The DNA for the CDR3 is TGTGCCAGCAGTGTGTACAGGGGGAGCACAGATACGCAGTATTTT. Residues: CASSVYRGSTDTQYF.

Only a few counts were recorded for this clonotype. V and J are TRBV6-5 and TRBJ1-5; no clear D gene. Trimming left V 2 bases short and J 4 bases short, with 9 bases between. The CDR3 covers 14 residues. The V gene's germline CDR1 is MNHEY and CDR2 SVGAGI. The CDR3: CASSYAGQNQPQHF. In DNA form, the CDR3 reads TGTGCCAGCAGTTACGCGGGCCAAAATCAGCCCCAGCATTTT.

This chain connects TRBV7-2 to TRBJ1-5; D is possibly TRBD1 (6 bases). From germline, CDR1 is SGHTA and CDR2 FQGNSA. Trimming took 6 bases from V and 2 from J, leaving 14 bases between them. This CDR3 has 15 residues. CDR3 DNA: TGTGCCAGCAGAACAGCAGGGGCGGGCAATCAGCCCCAGCATTTT. Residues: CASRTAGAGNQPQHF.

This clonotype appeared a few times. The V gene is TRBV7-9, the J gene TRBJ2-7, with D possibly matching TRBD2 (5 bases). Germline V gene sequence: CDR1 SEHNR, CDR2 FQNEAQ (reference sequence). Trimming pared 7 bases from V and 0 bases from J, leaving 10 bases between. The CDR3 runs to 13 residues. CDR3 protein: CASKDWSSYEQYF. The CDR3 region has the DNA TGTGCCAGCAAGGACTGGTCCTCCTACGAGCAGTACTTC.

This clonotype was picked up a small number of times. The chain joins TRBV12-3 or TRBV12-4 to TRBJ1-4, with D tentatively TRBD1 (6 bases). V lost 1 base and J 9 bases, leaving 21 bases between the germline ends. The length of the CDR3 is 17 residues. The CDR3 protein is CASSLGATVAGDQKLFF. CDR3 sequence (DNA): TGTGCCAGCAGTTTAGGAGCGACGGTGGCAGGGGATCAAAAACTGTTTTTT.

The J gene is TRBJ1-1, the V gene TRBV29-1; D remains unclear. Germline CDR1 and CDR2: SQVTM and ANQGSEA. V lost 4 bases and J 11 bases, leaving 14 bases between the germline ends. The CDR3 totals 11 residues. In DNA form, the CDR3 reads TGCAGCGTTGGGATTCCTCTAGGGGCTTTCTTT. Its protein product is CSVGIPLGAFF.

The chain joins TRBV20-1 to TRBJ2-7; no clear D. Germline V gene sequence: CDR1 DFQATT, CDR2 SNEGSKA (reference sequence). The CDR3 consists of 13 residues. Trimming cost V 3 bases and J 1 base, with 10 bases left between them. In nucleotides, the CDR3 is TGCAGTGCTAGTACTCATAATTCCTACGAGCAGTACTTC. Encoded protein: CSASTHNSYEQYF.

This chain uses TRBV12-3 or TRBV12-4 with TRBJ2-7; 11 bases match TRBD2. V lost 6 bases and J lost 4; bases outside the gene matches: 17. The CDR3 length is 18 residues. CDR3 sequence: CASSFTGTSGGALYEQYF. The DNA for the CDR3 is TGTGCCAGCAGCTTCACCGGGACTAGCGGAGGGGCTTTGTACGAGCAGTACTTC.

The chain recombines TRBV11-2 with TRBJ1-2; D unresolved. This CDR3 is 13 amino acids long. Trimming removed 5 bases at V and 4 bases at J, with 11 bases between. Germline values: CDR1 SGHAT, CDR2 FQNNGV. This CDR3 is CASSETMSYGYTF. DNA of the CDR3: TGTGCCAGCAGCGAGACCATGTCCTATGGCTACACCTTC.

The chain has TRBV6-2 or TRBV6-3 and TRBJ2-3; D gene unclear. V dropped 0 bases and J dropped 2 bases, with 9 bases sitting between them. Germline CDR1 reads MNHEY; CDR2 reads SVGEGT. This CDR3 comprises 15 residues. The DNA for the CDR3 is TGTGCCAGCAGTTACTCGGACGGAGACACAGATACGCAGTATTTT. Amino acids: CASSYSDGDTDTQYF.

The gene calls are TRBV7-2 and TRBJ2-5; no definite D call. The V end was cut by 1 base, the J end by 11 bases, with 23 bases between. Germline CDR1 SGHTA, CDR2 FQGNSA. This CDR3 is 16 amino acids long. CDR3 protein: CASSLGPWQPFNEQYF. CDR3 DNA sequence: TGTGCCAGCAGCTTAGGGCCTTGGCAGCCATTCAATGAGCAGTACTTC.

This chain uses TRBV7-2 with TRBJ2-7; no clear D. Looked up from germline, CDR1 is SGHTA and CDR2 is FQGNSA. V was pared by 5 bases and J by 2 bases, with 16 bases between. The CDR3 extends over 15 amino acids. This chain's CDR3 is CASSPDGTWTYEQYF. The DNA of the CDR3 is TGTGCCAGCAGCCCCGACGGAACCTGGACCTACGAGCAGTACTTC. The full variable domain, completed using reference TRBV7-2 and TRBJ2-7, is GAGVSQSPSNKVTEKGKDVELRCDPISGHTALYWYRQSLGQGLEFLIYFQGNSAPDKSGLPSDRFSAERTGGSVSTLTIQRTQQEDSAVYLCASSPDGTWTYEQYFGPGTRLTVT.

This chain connects TRBV27 to TRBJ2-5; 7 bases are shared with TRBD2. CDR3 length: 13 residues. The V gene end was trimmed by 2 bases and the J gene end by 7 bases; junction bases not matched to a gene: 4. Germline lookup yields CDR1 MNHEY and CDR2 SMNVEV (reference sequence). The CDR3 protein is CASSLAGVGTQYF. The CDR3 nucleotides are TGTGCCAGCAGTTTAGCGGGAGTGGGGACCCAGTACTTC.

The V call is TRBV2, the J call TRBJ1-6; no clear D gene. The CDR3 length is 15 residues. Trimming took off 2 bases at V and 7 bases at J, with 12 bases between the two ends. Germline V gene lookup returns CDR1 SNHLY and CDR2 FYNNEI. CDR3 amino acids: CASSEPGRRNSPLHF. The CDR3 DNA reads as TGTGCCAGCAGTGAACCGGGTCGGCGGAATTCACCCCTCCACTTT.

The rearrangement joins TRBV6-6 to TRBJ1-1, with D perhaps TRBD1 (6 bases). This CDR3 has 14 amino acids. Germline V gene lookup returns CDR1 MNHNY and CDR2 SVGAGI (reference sequence). Trimming shortened V by 7 bases and J by 10 bases, and 22 bases separated the two germline ends. The CDR3 is CASTFTYAQGVAFF. CDR3 nucleotide sequence: TGTGCCAGCACCTTTACTTACGCACAGGGAGTAGCTTTCTTT.

This chain connects TRBV6-5 to TRBJ1-2; D is unresolved. Trimming removed 0 bases from V and 4 bases from J, with 12 bases in between. Germline CDR1 and CDR2: MNHEY and SVGAGI. This CDR3 is 15 amino acids long. The CDR3 spells CASSYSSGSGYGYTF. The CDR3 coding sequence is TGTGCCAGCAGTTACTCTTCGGGGTCGGGCTATGGCTACACCTTC.

This chain uses TRBV5-6 with TRBJ2-7, with D tentatively TRBD1 (5 bases). This CDR3 spans 15 amino acids. V was trimmed by 0 bases and J by 4 bases, leaving 14 bases between them. Germline V gives CDR1 SGHDT, CDR2 YYEEEE. The CDR3 sequence: CASSLVPDKPYEQYF. CDR3 nucleotides: TGTGCCAGCAGCTTGGTCCCGGACAAACCATACGAGCAGTACTTC. The full variable domain, in which reference TRBV5-6 and TRBJ2-7 provide the parts outside the CDR3, is DAGVTQSPTHLIKTRGQQVTLRCSPKSGHDTVSWYQQALGQGPQFIFQYYEEEERQRGNFPDRFSGHQFPNYSSELNVNALLLGDSALYLCASSLVPDKPYEQYFGPGTRLTVT.

The chain links TRBV6-1 to TRBJ2-1; 8 bases match TRBD1. From germline, CDR1 is MNHNS and CDR2 SASEGT. This CDR3 has 15 residues. The junction had 5 bases not matched to a gene; V was cut back by 3 bases and J by 4 bases. CDR3 coding DNA: TGTGCCAGCAGTGAGACAGGGGACCCTTACAATGAGCAGTTCTTC. Its translation is CASSETGDPYNEQFF.

This clonotype was found a few times. The V and J genes are TRBV20-1 and TRBJ2-3, with a possible D match to TRBD2 (6 bases). Germline CDR1 is DFQATT and CDR2 is SNEGSKA (reference sequence). Trimming cost V 1 base and J 5 bases, with 19 bases left between them. CDR3 length equals 16 residues. CDR3: CSARVPFRERRDTQYF. The CDR3 bases are TGCAGTGCTAGAGTGCCCTTTCGGGAGCGAAGAGATACGCAGTATTTT.

V is TRBV10-3 and J is TRBJ1-5, with TRBD1 as a possible D gene (5 bases). This CDR3 contains 17 residues. V lost 0 bases and J 0 bases, leaving 12 bases between the germline ends. The germline gives CDR1 ENHRY, CDR2 SYGVKD. CDR3 DNA sequence: TGTGCCATCAGTGAGTCGAAGGGACCGAATAGCAATCAGCCCCAGCATTTT. Translated, it gives CAISESKGPNSNQPQHF.

The chain links TRBV4-3 to TRBJ2-7; 7 bases fit TRBD1. CDR1 and CDR2 (germline): LGHNA, YSLEER. The V and J ends lost 1 base and 0 bases, in that order; junction bases with no gene match: 9. This CDR3 comprises 17 residues. The CDR3 sequence: CASSQALTGSYSYEQYF. CDR3 DNA: TGCGCCAGCAGCCAAGCCCTGACAGGGTCCTACTCCTACGAGCAGTACTTC.

This chain connects TRBV6-2 or TRBV6-3 to TRBJ2-2, with TRBD2 matching over 8 bases. V dropped 6 bases and J dropped 0; count of bases not matched to a gene: 6. Germline lookup yields CDR1 MNHEY and CDR2 SVGEGT. The CDR3 has 16 residues. This CDR3 is CASSLSGGSNTGELFF. The CDR3 DNA sequence: TGTGCCAGCAGCCTGAGCGGGGGCTCGAACACCGGGGAGCTGTTTTTT.

The chain uses TRBV7-9 and TRBJ2-1, with a weak D call TRBD2 (5 bases). This CDR3 has 14 amino acids. V lost 6 bases to trimming and J lost 6 bases, with 15 bases between them. Germline CDR1 and CDR2: SEHNR and FQNEAQ (reference sequence). The DNA of the CDR3 is TGTGCCAGCAGGCGGGTGCGGGCCACCAATGAGCAGTTCTTC. Amino acids: CASRRVRATNEQFF.

The V and J genes are TRBV27 and TRBJ1-2; D uncertain. Trimming removed 4 bases at V and 2 bases at J, with 20 bases between. The CDR3 runs to 17 residues. In germline, CDR1 is MNHEY, CDR2 SMNVEV (reference sequence). The CDR3 DNA is TGTGCCAGCAGTTCGCACAAGGCGAAAGAATTGAACTATGGCTACACCTTC. Protein: CASSSHKAKELNYGYTF.